This T cell receptor (beta chain) appears in the sequencing data of a study of OX40 agonist ivuxolimab in advanced cancers. TCRdb keeps only in-frame clones here, not all; method: immunoSEQ multiplex PCR. Among 60,000 to 80,000 clones listed, roughly nine tenths were seen once. Overall study results and limits: With doses of 0.1 to 3.0 mg/kg, CD4+ and CD8+ blood T cells had undergone clonal expansion by week 6. Determination of antigen specificity was not performed for the expanded peripheral T cells. More expanded clones were found, on average, in CD8+ than in CD4+ T cells.

Regarding this clone: Its specificity is not known.

Sequences were derived from CD4+ or CD8+ T cells sorted from blood, sampled in a trial of the OX40 agonist ivuxolimab. This receptor was obtained from an adult with an advanced solid tumor such as melanoma, head and neck, liver or kidney cancer.

The chain's CDR3 is CASSLAWGGSYEQYF. The CDR3 DNA sequence: TGTGCCAGCAGCTTAGCTTGGGGGGGCTCCTACGAGCAGTACTTC. V usage is TRBV7-6 and J usage is TRBJ2-7, with TRBD2 identical over 7 bases. Germline lookup yields CDR1 SGHVS and CDR2 FNYEAQ. CDR3 length: 15 residues. J lost 0 bases, V lost 0 bases, and 2 bases had no gene match.